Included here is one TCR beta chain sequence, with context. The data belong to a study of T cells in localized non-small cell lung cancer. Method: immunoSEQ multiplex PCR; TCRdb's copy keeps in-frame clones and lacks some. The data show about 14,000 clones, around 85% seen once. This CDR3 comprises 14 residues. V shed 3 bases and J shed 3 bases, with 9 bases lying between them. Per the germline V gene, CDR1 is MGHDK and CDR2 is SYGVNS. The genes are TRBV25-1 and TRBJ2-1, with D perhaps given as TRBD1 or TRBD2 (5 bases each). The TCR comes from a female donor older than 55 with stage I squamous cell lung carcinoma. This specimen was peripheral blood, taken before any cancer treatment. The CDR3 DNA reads TGTGCCAGCAGTGAGGGGGATCACTACAATGAGCAGTTCTTC. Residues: CASSEGDHYNEQFF.